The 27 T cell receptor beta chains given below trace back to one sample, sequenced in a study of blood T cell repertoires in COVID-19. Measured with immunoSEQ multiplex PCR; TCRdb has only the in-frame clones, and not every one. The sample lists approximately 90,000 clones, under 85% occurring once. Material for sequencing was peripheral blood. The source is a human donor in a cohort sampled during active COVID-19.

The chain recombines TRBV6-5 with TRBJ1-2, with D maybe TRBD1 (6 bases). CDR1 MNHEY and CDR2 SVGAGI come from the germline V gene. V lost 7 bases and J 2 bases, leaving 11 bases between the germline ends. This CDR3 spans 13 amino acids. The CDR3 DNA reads TGTGCCAGCAATAGAGGACAGAACTATGGCTACACCTTC. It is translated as CASNRGQNYGYTF.

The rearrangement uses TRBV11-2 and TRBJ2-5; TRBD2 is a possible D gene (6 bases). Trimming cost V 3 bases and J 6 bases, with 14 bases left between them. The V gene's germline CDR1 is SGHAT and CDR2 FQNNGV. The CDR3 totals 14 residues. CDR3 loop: CASSLRLALQTQYF. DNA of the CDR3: TGTGCCAGCAGCTTGAGGCTAGCGCTACAGACCCAGTACTTC. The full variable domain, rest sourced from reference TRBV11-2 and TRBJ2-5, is EAGVAQSPRYKIIEKRQSVAFWCNPISGHATLYWYQQILGQGPKLLIQFQNNGVVDDSQLPKDRFSAERLKGVDSTLKIQPAKLEDSAVYLCASSLRLALQTQYFGPGTRLLVL.

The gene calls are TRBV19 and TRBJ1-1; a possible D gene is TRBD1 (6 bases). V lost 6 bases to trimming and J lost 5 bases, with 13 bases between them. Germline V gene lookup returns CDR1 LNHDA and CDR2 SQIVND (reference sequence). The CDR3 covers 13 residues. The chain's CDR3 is CASRTGRETEAFF. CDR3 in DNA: TGTGCCAGTAGAACAGGGAGGGAAACTGAAGCTTTCTTT.

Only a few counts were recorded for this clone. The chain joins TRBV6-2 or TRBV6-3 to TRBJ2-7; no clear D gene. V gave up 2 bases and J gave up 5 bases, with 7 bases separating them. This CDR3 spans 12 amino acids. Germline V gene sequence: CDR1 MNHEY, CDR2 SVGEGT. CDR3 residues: CASSYGPHEQYF. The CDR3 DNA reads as TGTGCCAGCAGTTACGGGCCCCACGAGCAGTACTTC.

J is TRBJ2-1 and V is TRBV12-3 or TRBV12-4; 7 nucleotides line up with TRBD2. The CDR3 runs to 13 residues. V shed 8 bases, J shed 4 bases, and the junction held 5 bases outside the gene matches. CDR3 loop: CASASGLYNEQFF. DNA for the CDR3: TGTGCCAGCGCTAGCGGATTATACAATGAGCAGTTCTTC.

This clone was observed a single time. DNA of the CDR3: TGTGCCAGCAGACCTACAGGGTGGGCTCAGCCCCAGCATTTT. Its translation: CASRPTGWAQPQHF. V usage is TRBV6-2 or TRBV6-3 and J usage is TRBJ1-5; maybe TRBD1 (6 bases). CDR3 length: 14 amino acids. Germline CDR1 MNHEY, CDR2 SVGEGT. With 6 bases removed from V and 6 bases from J, the gap between germline ends came to 15 bases.

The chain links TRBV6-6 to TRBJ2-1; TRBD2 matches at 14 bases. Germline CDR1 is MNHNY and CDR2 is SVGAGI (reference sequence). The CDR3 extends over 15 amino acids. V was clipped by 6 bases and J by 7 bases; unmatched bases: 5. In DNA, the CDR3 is TGTGCCAGCAGCACTGGACTAGCGGGAGGAAATGAGCAGTTCTTC. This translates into CASSTGLAGGNEQFF.

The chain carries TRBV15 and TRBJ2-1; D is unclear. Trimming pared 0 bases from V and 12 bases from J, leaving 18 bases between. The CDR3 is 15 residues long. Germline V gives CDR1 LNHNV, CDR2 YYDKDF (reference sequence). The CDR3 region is CATSRDYGPEVRQFF. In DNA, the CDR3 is TGTGCCACCAGCAGAGATTATGGCCCCGAGGTTAGGCAGTTCTTC.

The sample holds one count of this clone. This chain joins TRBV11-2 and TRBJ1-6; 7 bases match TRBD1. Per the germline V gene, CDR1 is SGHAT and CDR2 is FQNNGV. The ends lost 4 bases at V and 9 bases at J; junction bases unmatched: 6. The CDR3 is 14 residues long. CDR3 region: CASSYTGVGSPLHF. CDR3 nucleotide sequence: TGTGCCAGCAGCTACACAGGGGTAGGTTCACCCCTCCACTTT.

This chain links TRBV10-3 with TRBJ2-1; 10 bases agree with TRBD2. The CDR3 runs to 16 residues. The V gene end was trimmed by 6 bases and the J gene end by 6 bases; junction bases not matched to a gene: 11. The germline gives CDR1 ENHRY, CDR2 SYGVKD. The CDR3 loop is CAIRTSLAGVANEQFF. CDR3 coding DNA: TGTGCCATCAGAACGTCGCTAGCGGGGGTAGCCAATGAGCAGTTCTTC.

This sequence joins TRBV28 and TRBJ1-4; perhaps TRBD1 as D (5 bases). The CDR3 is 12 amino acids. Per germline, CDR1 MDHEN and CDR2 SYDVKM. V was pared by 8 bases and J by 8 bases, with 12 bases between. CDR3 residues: CASHTGWEKLFF. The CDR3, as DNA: TGTGCCAGCCACACAGGTTGGGAAAAACTGTTTTTT.

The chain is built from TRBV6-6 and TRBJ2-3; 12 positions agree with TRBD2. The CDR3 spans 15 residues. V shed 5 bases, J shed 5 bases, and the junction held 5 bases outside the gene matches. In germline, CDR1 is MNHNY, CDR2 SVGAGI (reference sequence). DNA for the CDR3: TGTGCCAGCAGTACCCCTAGCGGGAGGGGAGATACGCAGTATTTT. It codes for CASSTPSGRGDTQYF.

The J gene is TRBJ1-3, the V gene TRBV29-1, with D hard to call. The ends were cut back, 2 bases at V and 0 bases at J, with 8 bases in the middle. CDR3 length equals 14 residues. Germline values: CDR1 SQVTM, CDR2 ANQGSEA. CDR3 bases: TGCAGCGTTGAACTAGCGAGCTCTGGAAACACCATATATTTT. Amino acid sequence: CSVELASSGNTIYF.

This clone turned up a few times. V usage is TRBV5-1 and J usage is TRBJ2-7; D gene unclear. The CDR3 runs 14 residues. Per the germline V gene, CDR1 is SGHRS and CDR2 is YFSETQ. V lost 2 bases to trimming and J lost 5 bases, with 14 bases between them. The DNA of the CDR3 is TGCGCCAGCAGCTTAAGGAGACGCTCGGACGAGCAGTACTTC. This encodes CASSLRRRSDEQYF.

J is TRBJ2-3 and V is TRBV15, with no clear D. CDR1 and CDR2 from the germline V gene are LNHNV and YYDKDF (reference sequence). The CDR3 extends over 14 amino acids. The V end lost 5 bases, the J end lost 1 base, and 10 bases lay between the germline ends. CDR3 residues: CATSLFEGTDTQYF. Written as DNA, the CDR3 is TGTGCCACCAGCCTTTTTGAGGGCACAGATACGCAGTATTTT.

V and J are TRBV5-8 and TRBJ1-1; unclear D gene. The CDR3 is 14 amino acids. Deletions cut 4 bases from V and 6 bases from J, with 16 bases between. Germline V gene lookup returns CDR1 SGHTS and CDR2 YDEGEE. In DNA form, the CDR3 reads TGTGCCAGCAGCAGCTCCTTGGGTGGGCCTGAAGCTTTCTTT. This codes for CASSSSLGGPEAFF.

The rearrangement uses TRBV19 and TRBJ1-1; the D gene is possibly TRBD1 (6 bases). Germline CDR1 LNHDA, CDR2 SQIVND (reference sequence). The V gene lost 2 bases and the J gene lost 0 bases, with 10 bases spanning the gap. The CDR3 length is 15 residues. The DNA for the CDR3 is TGTGCCAGTAGTATAAGTGGGGGCATGAACACTGAAGCTTTCTTT. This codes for CASSISGGMNTEAFF.

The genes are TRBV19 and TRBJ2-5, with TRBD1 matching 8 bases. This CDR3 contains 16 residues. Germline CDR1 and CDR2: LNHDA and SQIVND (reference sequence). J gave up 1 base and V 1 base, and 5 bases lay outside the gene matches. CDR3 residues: CASSIVSRGPQETQYF. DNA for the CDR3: TGTGCCAGTAGTATAGTCAGCAGGGGGCCCCAAGAGACCCAGTACTTC.

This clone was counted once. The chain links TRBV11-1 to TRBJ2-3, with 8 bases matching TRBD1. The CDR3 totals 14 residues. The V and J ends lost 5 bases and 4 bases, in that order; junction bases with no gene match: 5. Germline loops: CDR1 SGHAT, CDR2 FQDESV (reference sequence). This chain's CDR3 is CASSQGASADTQYF. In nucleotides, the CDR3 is TGTGCCAGCAGCCAGGGGGCTAGCGCAGATACGCAGTATTTT.

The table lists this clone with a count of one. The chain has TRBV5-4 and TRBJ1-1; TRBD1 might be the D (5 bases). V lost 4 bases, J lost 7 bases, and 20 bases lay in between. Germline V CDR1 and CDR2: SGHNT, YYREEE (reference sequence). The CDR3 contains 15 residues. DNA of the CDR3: TGTGCCAGCAGCGAACCCACAGGCCGTGTAAATGAAGCTTTCTTT. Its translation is CASSEPTGRVNEAFF.

The CDR3 DNA is TGTGCCAGCTCAGCCGCTCAGGGGGCCGATCAGCCCCAGCATTTT. This codes for CASSAAQGADQPQHF. The rearrangement links TRBV18 to TRBJ1-5; 8 bases line up with TRBD1. The CDR3 covers 15 residues. V lost 5 bases and J lost 5; bases outside the gene matches: 8. The V gene's germline CDR1 is KGHSH and CDR2 LQKENI. The entire variable domain, with the rest obtained from reference TRBV18 and TRBJ1-5, is as follows: NAGVMQNPRHLVRRRGQEARLRCSPMKGHSHVYWYRQLPEEGLKFMVYLQKENIIDESGMPKERFSAEFPKEGPSILRIQQVVRGDSAAYFCASSAAQGADQPQHFGDGTRLSIL.

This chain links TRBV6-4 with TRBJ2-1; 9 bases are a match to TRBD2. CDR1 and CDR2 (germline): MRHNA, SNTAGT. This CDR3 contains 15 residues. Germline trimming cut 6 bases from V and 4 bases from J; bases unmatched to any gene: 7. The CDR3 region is CASSPTSGPYNEQFF. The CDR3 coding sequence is TGTGCCAGCAGCCCGACTAGCGGCCCTTACAATGAGCAGTTCTTC.

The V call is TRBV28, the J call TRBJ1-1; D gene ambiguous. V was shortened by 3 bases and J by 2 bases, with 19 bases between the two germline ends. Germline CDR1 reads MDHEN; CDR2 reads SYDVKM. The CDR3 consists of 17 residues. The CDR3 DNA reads TGTGCCAGCAGTTTCCACTTGGGCGTCTTAACTAACACTGAAGCTTTCTTT. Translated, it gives CASSFHLGVLTNTEAFF.

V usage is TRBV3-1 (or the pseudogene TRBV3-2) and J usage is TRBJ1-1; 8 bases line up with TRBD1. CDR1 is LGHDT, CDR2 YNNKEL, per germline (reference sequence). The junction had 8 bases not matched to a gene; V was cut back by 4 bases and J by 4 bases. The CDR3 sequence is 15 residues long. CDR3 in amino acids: CASSPAHRGGTEAFF. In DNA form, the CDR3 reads TGTGCCAGCAGCCCGGCGCACAGGGGGGGCACTGAAGCTTTCTTT.

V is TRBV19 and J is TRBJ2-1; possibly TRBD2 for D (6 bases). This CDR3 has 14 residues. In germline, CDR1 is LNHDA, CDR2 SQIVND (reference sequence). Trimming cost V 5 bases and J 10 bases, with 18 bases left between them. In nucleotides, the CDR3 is TGTGCCAGTAGTTCCCGGGAGTCCCTGGGGGAGCAGTTCTTC. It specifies CASSSRESLGEQFF.

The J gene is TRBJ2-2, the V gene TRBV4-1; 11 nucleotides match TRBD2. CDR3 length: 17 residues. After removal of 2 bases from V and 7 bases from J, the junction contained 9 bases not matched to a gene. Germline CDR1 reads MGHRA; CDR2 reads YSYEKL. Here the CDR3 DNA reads TGCGCCAGCAGCCAAAGGAGCCTAGCGGGAGGAATCGGGGAGCTGTTTTTT. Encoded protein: CASSQRSLAGGIGELFF.

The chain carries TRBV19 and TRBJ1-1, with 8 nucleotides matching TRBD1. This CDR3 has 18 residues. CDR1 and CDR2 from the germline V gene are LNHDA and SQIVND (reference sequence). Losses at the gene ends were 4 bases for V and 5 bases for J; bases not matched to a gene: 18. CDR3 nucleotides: TGTGCCAGTAGTACCCATCCGGGACAGGCTGGGGGAAGGACTGAAGCTTTCTTT. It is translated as CASSTHPGQAGGRTEAFF.